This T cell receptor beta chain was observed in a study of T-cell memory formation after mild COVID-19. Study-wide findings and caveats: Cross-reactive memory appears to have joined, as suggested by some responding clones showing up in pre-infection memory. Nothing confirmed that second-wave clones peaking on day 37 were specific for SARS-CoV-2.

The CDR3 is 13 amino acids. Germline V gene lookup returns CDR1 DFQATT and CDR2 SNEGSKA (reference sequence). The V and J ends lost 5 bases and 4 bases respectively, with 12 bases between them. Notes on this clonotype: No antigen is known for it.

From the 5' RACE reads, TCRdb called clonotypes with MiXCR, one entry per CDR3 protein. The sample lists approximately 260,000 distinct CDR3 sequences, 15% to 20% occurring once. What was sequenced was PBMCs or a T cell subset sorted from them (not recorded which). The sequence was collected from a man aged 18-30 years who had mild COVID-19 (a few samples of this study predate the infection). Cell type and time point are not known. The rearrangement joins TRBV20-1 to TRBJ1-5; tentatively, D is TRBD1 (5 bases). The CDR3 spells CSALLGVNQPQHF. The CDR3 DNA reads TGCAGTGCTCTTCTGGGGGTAAATCAGCCCCAGCATTTT.